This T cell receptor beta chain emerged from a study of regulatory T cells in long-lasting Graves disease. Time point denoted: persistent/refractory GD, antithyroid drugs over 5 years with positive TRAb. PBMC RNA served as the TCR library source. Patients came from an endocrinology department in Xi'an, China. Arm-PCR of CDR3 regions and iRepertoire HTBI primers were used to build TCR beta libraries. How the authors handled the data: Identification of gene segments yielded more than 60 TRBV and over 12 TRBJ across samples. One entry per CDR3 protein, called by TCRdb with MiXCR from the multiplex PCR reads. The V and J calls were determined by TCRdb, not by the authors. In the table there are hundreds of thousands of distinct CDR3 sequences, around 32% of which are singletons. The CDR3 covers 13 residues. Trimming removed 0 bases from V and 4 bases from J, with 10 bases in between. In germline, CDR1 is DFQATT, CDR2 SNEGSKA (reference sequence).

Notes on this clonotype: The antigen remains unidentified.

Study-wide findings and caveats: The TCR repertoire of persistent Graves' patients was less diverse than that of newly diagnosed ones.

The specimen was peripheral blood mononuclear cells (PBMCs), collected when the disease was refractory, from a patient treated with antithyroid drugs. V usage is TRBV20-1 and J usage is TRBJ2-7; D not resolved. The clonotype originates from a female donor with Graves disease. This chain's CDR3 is CSARDFSGYEQYF. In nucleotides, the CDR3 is TGCAGTGCTAGAGATTTCAGTGGGTACGAGCAGTACTTC.